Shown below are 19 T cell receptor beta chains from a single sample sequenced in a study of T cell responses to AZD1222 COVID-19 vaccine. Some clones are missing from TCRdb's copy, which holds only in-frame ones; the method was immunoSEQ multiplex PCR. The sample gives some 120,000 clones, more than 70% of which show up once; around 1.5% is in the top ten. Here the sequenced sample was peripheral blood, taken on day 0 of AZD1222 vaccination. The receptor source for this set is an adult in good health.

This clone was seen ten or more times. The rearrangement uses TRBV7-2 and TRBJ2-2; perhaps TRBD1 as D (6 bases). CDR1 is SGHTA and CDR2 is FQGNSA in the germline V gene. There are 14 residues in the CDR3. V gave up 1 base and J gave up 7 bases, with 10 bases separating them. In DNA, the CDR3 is TGTGCCAGCAGCTTAGGACAGGCGATCGGGGAGCTGTTTTTT. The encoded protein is CASSLGQAIGELFF.

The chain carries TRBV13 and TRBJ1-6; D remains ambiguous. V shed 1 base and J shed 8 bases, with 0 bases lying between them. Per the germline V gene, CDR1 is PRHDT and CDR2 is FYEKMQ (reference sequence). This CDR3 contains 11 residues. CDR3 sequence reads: CASSLDSPLHF. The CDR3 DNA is TGTGCCAGCAGCTTAGATTCACCCCTCCACTTT.

The CDR3 region is CASTPRTVSGQPQHF. The CDR3, as DNA: TGTGCCAGTACCCCCCGGACGGTCTCTGGACAGCCCCAGCATTTT. The V and J genes are TRBV19 and TRBJ1-5; D not certain. Germline V lookup: CDR1 LNHDA, CDR2 SQIVND (reference sequence). Trimming cost V 7 bases and J 7 bases, with 20 bases left between them. The CDR3 is 15 residues long.

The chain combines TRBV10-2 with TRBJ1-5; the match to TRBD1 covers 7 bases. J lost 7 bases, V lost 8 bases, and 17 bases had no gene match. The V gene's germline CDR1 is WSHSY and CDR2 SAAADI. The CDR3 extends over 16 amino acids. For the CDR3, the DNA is TGCGCCAGCCGCCACAGGGGCCTGAGTGGGTTGCAGCCCCAGCATTTT. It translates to CASRHRGLSGLQPQHF.

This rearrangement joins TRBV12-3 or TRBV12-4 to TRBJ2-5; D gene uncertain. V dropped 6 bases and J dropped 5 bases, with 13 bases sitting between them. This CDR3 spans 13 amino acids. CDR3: CASSPPPPETQYF. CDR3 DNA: TGTGCCAGCAGCCCACCGCCTCCGGAGACCCAGTACTTC.

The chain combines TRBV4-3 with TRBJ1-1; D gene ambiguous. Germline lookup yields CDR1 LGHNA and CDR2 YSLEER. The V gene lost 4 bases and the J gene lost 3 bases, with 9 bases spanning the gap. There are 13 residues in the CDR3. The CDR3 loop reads CASSPLGHTEAFF. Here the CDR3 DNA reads TGCGCCAGCAGCCCCTTAGGGCACACTGAAGCTTTCTTT.

CDR3 in DNA: TGCGCCAGCAGCCTCACCCCCGGGGGGAACACAGATACGCAGTATTTT. It translates to CASSLTPGGNTDTQYF. The rearrangement links TRBV4-1 to TRBJ2-3; 7 bases are a match to TRBD2. Germline V gene lookup returns CDR1 MGHRA and CDR2 YSYEKL. This CDR3 has 16 amino acids. Losses at the gene ends were 4 bases for V and 2 bases for J; bases not matched to a gene: 9.

CDR3: CASSYSMGQRNTEAFF. As DNA, the CDR3 is TGTGCCAGCAGTTACTCGATGGGACAGAGGAACACTGAAGCTTTCTTT. V is TRBV6-5 and J is TRBJ1-1, with 7 bases fitting TRBD1. Germline V gene lookup returns CDR1 MNHEY and CDR2 SVGAGI. The CDR3 contains 16 residues. V lost 0 bases, J lost 1 base, and 5 bases stayed unmatched.

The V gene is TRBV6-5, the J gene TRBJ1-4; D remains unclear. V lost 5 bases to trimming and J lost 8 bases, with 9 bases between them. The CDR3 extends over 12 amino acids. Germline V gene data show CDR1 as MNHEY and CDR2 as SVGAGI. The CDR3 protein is CASSPSGEKLFF. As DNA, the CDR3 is TGTGCCAGCAGTCCCAGTGGGGAAAAACTGTTTTTT.

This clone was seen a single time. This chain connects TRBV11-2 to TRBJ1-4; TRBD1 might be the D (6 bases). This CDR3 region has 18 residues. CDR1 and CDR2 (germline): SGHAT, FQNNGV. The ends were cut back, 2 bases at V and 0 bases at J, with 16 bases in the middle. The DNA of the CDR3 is TGTGCCAGCAGCTTACAATACCCCCAGGGGTCAACTAATGAAAAACTGTTTTTT. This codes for CASSLQYPQGSTNEKLFF.

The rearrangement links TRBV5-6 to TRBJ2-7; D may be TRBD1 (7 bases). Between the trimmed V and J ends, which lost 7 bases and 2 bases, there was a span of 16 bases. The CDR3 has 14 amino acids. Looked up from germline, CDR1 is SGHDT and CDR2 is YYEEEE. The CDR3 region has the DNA TGTGCCAGCGCTTGGGGCAGGGGGGCCTACGAGCAGTACTTC. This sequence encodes CASAWGRGAYEQYF.

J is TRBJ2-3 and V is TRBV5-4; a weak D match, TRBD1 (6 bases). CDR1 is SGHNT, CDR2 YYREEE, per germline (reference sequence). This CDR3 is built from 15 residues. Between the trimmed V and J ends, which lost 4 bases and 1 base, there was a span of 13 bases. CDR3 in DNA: TGTGCCAGCAGCCGATCGGACAGCGGCACAGATACGCAGTATTTT. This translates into CASSRSDSGTDTQYF.

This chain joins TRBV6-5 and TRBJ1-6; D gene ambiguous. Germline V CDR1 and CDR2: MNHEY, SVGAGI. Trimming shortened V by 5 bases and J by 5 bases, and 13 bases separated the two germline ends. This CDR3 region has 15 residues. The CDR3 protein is CASSKQRGDNSPLHF. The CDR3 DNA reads TGTGCCAGCAGTAAGCAGAGAGGAGATAATTCACCCCTCCACTTT.

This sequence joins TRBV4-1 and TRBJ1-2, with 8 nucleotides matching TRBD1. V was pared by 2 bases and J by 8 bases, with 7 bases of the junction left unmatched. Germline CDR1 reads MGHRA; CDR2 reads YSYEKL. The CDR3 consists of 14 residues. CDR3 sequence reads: CASSQPGTGQGYTF. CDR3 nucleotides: TGCGCCAGCAGCCAACCCGGGACAGGACAGGGCTACACCTTC.

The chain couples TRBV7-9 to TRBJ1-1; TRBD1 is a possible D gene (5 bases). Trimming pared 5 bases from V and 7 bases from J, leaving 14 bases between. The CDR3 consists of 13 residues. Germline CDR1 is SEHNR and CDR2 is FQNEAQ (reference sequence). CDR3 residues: CASSLGVGVEAFF. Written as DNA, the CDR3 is TGTGCCAGCAGCCTGGGGGTAGGGGTTGAAGCTTTCTTT.

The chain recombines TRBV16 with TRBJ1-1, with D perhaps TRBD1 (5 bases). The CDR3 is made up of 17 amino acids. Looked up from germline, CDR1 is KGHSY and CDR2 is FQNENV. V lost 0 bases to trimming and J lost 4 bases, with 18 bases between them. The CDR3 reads CASSQSFAGPRGTEAFF. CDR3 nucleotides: TGTGCCAGCAGCCAATCGTTTGCAGGGCCGCGGGGCACTGAAGCTTTCTTT. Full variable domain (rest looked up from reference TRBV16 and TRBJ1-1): GEEVAQTPKHLVRGEGQKAKLYCAPIKGHSYVFWYQQVLKNEFKFLISFQNENVFDETGMPKERFSAKCLPNSPCSLEIQATKLEDSAVYFCASSQSFAGPRGTEAFFGQGTRLTVV.

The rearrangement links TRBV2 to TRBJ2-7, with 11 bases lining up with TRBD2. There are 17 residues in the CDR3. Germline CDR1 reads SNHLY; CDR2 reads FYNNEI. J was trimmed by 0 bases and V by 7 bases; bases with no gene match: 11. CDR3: CASKRLAGPISSYEQYF. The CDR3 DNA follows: TGTGCCAGCAAGCGACTAGCGGGACCGATAAGCTCCTACGAGCAGTACTTC.

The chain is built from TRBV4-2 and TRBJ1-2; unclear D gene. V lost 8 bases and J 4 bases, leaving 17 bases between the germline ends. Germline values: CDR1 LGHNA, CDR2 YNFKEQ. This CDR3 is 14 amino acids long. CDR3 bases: TGTGCCAGCCGCACAGTCGGAGAGGCCTATGGCTACACCTTC. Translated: CASRTVGEAYGYTF.

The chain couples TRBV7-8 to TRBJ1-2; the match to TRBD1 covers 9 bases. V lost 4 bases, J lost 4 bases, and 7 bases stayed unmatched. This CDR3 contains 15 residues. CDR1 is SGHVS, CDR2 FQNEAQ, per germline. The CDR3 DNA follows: TGTGCCAGCAGCTCAGGGACAGGGAAGCGCTATGGCTACACCTTC. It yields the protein CASSSGTGKRYGYTF. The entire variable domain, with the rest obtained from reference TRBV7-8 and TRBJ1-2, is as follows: GAGVSQSPRYKVAKRGQDVALRCDPISGHVSLFWYQQALGQGPEFLTYFQNEAQLDKSGLPSDRFFAERPEGSVSTLKIQRTQQEDSAVYLCASSSGTGKRYGYTFGSGTRLTVV.